This entry is about one T cell receptor beta chain. Its antigen remains unidentified. The CDR3 has 14 amino acids. Germline values: CDR1 SQVTM, CDR2 ANQGSEA. The entry originates in a study of CXCR3-negative and CXCR3-positive naive CD8 T cells. Libraries of TRB cDNA were made by 5' RACE and carried UMIs. TCRdb reworked the 5' RACE reads into one entry per CDR3 protein, no DNA. The sample shows approximately 140,000 distinct CDR3 sequences, and 0.25% to 0.35% sits with its ten largest clones. CD8+ T cell subsets were each sorted in triplicate, hundreds of thousands of cells apiece. Notes on the study in general: Researchers reported similar TRBV-TRBJ usage in naive CXCR3-negative and CXCR3-positive cells, though memory differed. Relative to memory CD8+ cells, whose diversity was much lower, both naive subsets had comparably high diversity. CXCR3-expressing naive cells carried TRB CDR3s more hydrophobic than those of CXCR3-negative naive cells.

The sequencing input was naive CXCR3+ CD8+ T cells from blood. Subset in this sample: CD45RO-CCR7+CD27+CD95- naive CD8+ T cells expressing CXCR3 (TNR3+). The chain combines TRBV29-1 with TRBJ2-1; TCRdb selects TRBD1, and the lack of DNA leaves this call unchecked. This receptor was obtained from a human donor in good health. Some clones in this sample may be carry-over from other donors' samples. The CDR3 spells CSVESRATLNEQFF.